This TCR beta chain was captured by sequencing in a study of T-cell memory formation after mild COVID-19. Whole-study findings and limits: Day 15 to 85 contractors were CD4/CD8 balanced; later expanders leaned CD4+.

Via MiXCR, TCRdb re-called the 5' RACE reads, giving one row per CDR3 protein. The sample lists 350,000 to 450,000 distinct CDR3 sequences, more than 20% seen once, with 8.5% to 10% in the top ten. This clonotype was observed a handful of times. The antigen is not known. This CDR3 is 15 amino acids long. V dropped 5 bases and J dropped 1 base, with 13 bases sitting between them. CDR1 and CDR2 (germline): SEHNR, FQNEAQ (reference sequence). Sequenced material: PBMCs or a T cell subset sorted from them (not recorded which). This sequence was found in an adult woman who had mild COVID-19 (a few samples of this study predate the infection). Cell type and time point are not known. The chain carries TRBV7-9 and TRBJ2-3, with D perhaps TRBD2 (6 bases). CDR3 region: CASSTGEHGTDTQYF. In DNA, the CDR3 is TGTGCCAGCAGCACGGGGGAGCATGGCACAGATACGCAGTATTTT.